This record concerns one T cell receptor beta chain sequence. This clone was counted only a few times. Its target antigen remains unknown. Base qualities are not at hand, and no much larger clone is one base apart. The data were taken from a study of beta chain features in type 1 diabetes (dated by TCRdb to 2016 to 2019). For the study in its entirety: No differences in mean age, gender distribution, total cell number or subset yield were found between patients and healthy donors. The study compared the TCRB repertoires of sorted circulating CD4+ T cell subsets in recently diagnosed type 1 diabetes patients with those in matched healthy donors. Whereas all 30 or so donors provided naive and central memory subsets, regulatory and stem cell-like memory subsets were isolated from just 8 patients and about eight healthy donors. Across all samples, roughly 110,000,000 sorted cells were examined, and cell number per subset correlated strongly with RNA yield. Overall study outcomes, separate from this receptor: Patients with type 1 diabetes made fewer insertions and deleted more nucleotides at VDJ recombination sites, implying thymic rearrangement abnormalities. HLA sub-analyses involved small numbers of individuals, so any influence of HLA type on TCRB rearrangement remained unresolved. PCR might favor shorter templates, but patient and control samples were amplified and corrected together, so any skew would affect both groups equally. A moderate but significant shortening of TCRB CDR3 length was observed in type 1 diabetes patients in all four CD4+ subsets. Because cDNA was sequenced instead of genomic DNA, highly expressing activated cells could be over-represented, though the groups showed no difference in activation or CD3 levels. The naive, central memory and regulatory TCRB repertoires appeared to resemble one another more closely among patients than among healthy donors.

CDR1 is given as SGHNT and CDR2 as YENEEA, both from the germline V gene. Trimming at the junction amounts to 3 bases on V and 6 bases on J, and the germline ends lie 18 bases apart. Inclusive of the bounding cysteine and phenylalanine, the CDR3 is 16 residues long. CDR3 DNA is the only sequence kept; it has 48 bases, read in frame from the first base. The entire amount of isolated RNA was reverse transcribed using the High Capacity cDNA Reverse Transcription Kit, so the sequenced TCRB transcripts were expressed ones. Naive, central memory and regulatory T cell samples underwent deep immunoSEQ sequencing, averaging about 3.57 million total reads per sample. Sorted cells were lysed in RLT buffer, and RNA was extracted using DNase-treated RNeasy Micro or Mini kits according to cell number. To prevent cross-contamination, every cell subset was processed on its own, while patient and healthy donor samples were processed together. The immunoSEQ multiplex PCR was used to amplify TCRB sequences from cDNA, generating 87-bp fragments that spanned the CDR3 region. The amplicons were sequenced using the Illumina HiSeq platform. The source study handled its data this way. PCR bias was computationally corrected using synthetic template baselines, reads within Hamming distance 2 were collapsed, and singletons that could not be merged were discarded. Reads were aligned to IMGT to assign V, D and J genes, CDR3 length, and insertions or deletions at six rearrangement sites. Within each subset, clonotype counts were normalized to the number of sorted cells before true diversity and Gini coefficients were calculated with the tcR R package. The overlap coefficient, calculated on TCRB nucleotide sequences, was used to quantify repertoire sharing. As a proxy for the pre-selection repertoire, out-of-frame TCRB sequences from naive cells were analyzed. TCRdb holds this immuneACCESS table with in-frame rearrangements only. Some clones are missing; in checked studies, unresolved V genes explain under half, and the rest has no known cause. The V and J calls and clone size come from that table; D and trimming were worked out from the DNA. The sample has about 450,000 clones on record, 10% to 12% of them singletons. The leading ten clones occupy approximately 0.05% of the sample.

A single peripheral blood draw of around 100 mL on average was collected from each donor into heparinised tubes. Naive, central memory, regulatory and stem cell-like memory CD4+ T cells were sorted on a BD FACSAria II using a panel including CD45RO, CCR7, CD25, CD127, CD95 and CD27. All sorted populations exceeded 95% purity. PBMCs were isolated right away by Lymphoprep density gradient centrifugation and were stained directly, without culture. Samples were stained and sorted in pairs, with one healthy donor and one patient per experiment, so that batch effects were minimized. This clonotype was sampled from a woman aged 18-29 years in good health. This chain joins TRBV11-3 to TRBJ2-1, with the D gene call left open. The sequencing sample was made of naive CD4+ T cells from blood. Reading the label with the study, this specimen's cell subset or site is: true naive CD4+ T cells. CDR3 sequence: CASSFRLGWASNEQFF. The nucleotide sequence reads TGTGCCAGCAGCTTCAGACTTGGGTGGGCGTCCAATGAGCAGTTCTTC.